These 21 T cell receptor beta chains were all obtained from the same sample, sequenced in a study of blood T cell repertoires in COVID-19. Libraries were prepared by immunoSEQ multiplex PCR; TCRdb keeps only in-frame clonotypes and omits some of them. In the table there are 300,000 to 350,000 clones, 87% of which are singletons. Specimen: peripheral blood. The origin of the receptors is a woman between 50 and 59 years old with COVID-19, enrolled during active disease.

This clone has a single count. J is TRBJ1-2 and V is TRBV5-1; D is possibly TRBD1 (5 bases). This CDR3 has 14 residues. V was shortened by 2 bases and J by 4 bases, with 12 bases between the two germline ends. Germline V CDR1 and CDR2: SGHRS, YFSETQ. The DNA for the CDR3 is TGCGCCAGCAGCTTAGGACAAAGGGGCTATGGCTACACCTTC. Residues: CASSLGQRGYGYTF.

The V gene is TRBV20-1, the J gene TRBJ2-1; 9 nucleotides match TRBD2. With V trimmed by 3 bases and J by 10 bases, 7 bases remained unmatched. The CDR3 consists of 13 residues. Germline CDR1 reads DFQATT; CDR2 reads SNEGSKA (reference sequence). The DNA for the CDR3 is TGCAGTGCTAGTCCGCGGGAGGGGCGGGAGCAGTTCTTC. The encoded protein is CSASPREGREQFF.

This sequence joins TRBV15 and TRBJ2-1, with D unresolved. The CDR3 totals 15 residues. The ends were cut back, 0 bases at V and 1 base at J, with 7 bases in the middle. Germline V CDR1 and CDR2: LNHNV, YYDKDF (reference sequence). CDR3 in DNA: TGTGCCACCAGCAGAGAGGCTAGTTCCTACAATGAGCAGTTCTTC. The encoded protein is CATSREASSYNEQFF.

This chain uses TRBV7-2 with TRBJ2-7; D is undetermined. Germline V gene lookup returns CDR1 SGHTA and CDR2 FQGNSA. The CDR3 spans 13 residues. With 2 bases removed from V and 3 bases from J, the gap between germline ends came to 8 bases. The CDR3 loop reads CASSLNRDYEQYF. The CDR3 nucleotides are TGTGCCAGCAGCTTAAACAGAGACTACGAGCAGTACTTC.

The chain carries TRBV30 and TRBJ2-7; 7 nucleotides align to TRBD1. This CDR3 contains 13 residues. Germline CDR1 is GTSNPN and CDR2 is SVGIG (reference sequence). Trimming at V came to 7 bases and at J to 5 bases, leaving 11 bases not matched to a gene. CDR3 sequence (DNA): TGTGCCTCTCGGGACAGTTTAAGGAACGAGCAGTACTTC. Its protein is CASRDSLRNEQYF.

The V call is TRBV7-6, the J call TRBJ2-7, with a weak D call TRBD2 (5 bases). Germline lookup yields CDR1 SGHVS and CDR2 FNYEAQ. The germline V and J ends were trimmed by 4 bases and 6 bases, with 13 bases remaining between them. The CDR3 runs to 13 residues. CDR3 sequence (DNA): TGTGCCAGCAGCTCGTTTCGGGAAGGCGAGCAGTACTTC. It codes for CASSSFREGEQYF.

The rearrangement uses TRBV6-5 and TRBJ1-3, with D perhaps TRBD1 (5 bases). The V and J ends lost 8 bases and 0 bases respectively, with 14 bases between them. The CDR3 extends over 15 amino acids. CDR1 MNHEY and CDR2 SVGAGI come from the germline V gene. For the CDR3, the DNA is TGTGCCAGCTTGGCAGGGATTAGCTCTGGAAACACCATATATTTT. It yields the protein CASLAGISSGNTIYF.

The chain uses TRBV9 and TRBJ2-3; tentative D call: TRBD1 (6 bases). This CDR3 comprises 16 residues. CDR1 and CDR2 (germline): SGDLS, YYNGEE. Trimming stripped 4 bases from V and 0 bases from J, with 15 bases between. CDR3 protein: CASSWGRAASTDTQYF. The CDR3 DNA is TGTGCCAGCAGCTGGGGGCGAGCGGCGAGCACAGATACGCAGTATTTT.

A single count supports this clone. V and J are TRBV25-1 and TRBJ2-7; 8 bases are a match to TRBD1. The V gene's germline CDR1 is MGHDK and CDR2 SYGVNS. V lost 5 bases, J lost 4 bases, and 7 bases stayed unmatched. The CDR3 sequence is 14 residues long. The CDR3 region is CASSSSGGAYEQYF. The CDR3 DNA is TGTGCCAGCAGTTCCTCAGGGGGCGCATACGAGCAGTACTTC.

V is TRBV29-1 and J is TRBJ2-1; 9 nucleotides match TRBD1. The germline CDR1 and CDR2 sequences are SQVTM and ANQGSEA. The CDR3 extends over 12 amino acids. J lost 7 bases, V lost 8 bases, and 6 bases had no gene match. The CDR3 DNA reads TGCAGCCTTGGGACAGGGCGGAATGAGCAGTTCTTC. As protein: CSLGTGRNEQFF.

The chain is built from TRBV7-9 and TRBJ2-4; 9 bases are shared with TRBD1. CDR1 is SEHNR and CDR2 is FQNEAQ in the germline V gene (reference sequence). J was trimmed by 16 bases and V by 1 base; bases with no gene match: 8. The CDR3 has 13 amino acids. Here the CDR3 reads CASSLEQGALPYF. CDR3 bases: TGTGCCAGCAGCTTAGAACAGGGGGCGCTTCCTTACTTC.

This rearrangement joins TRBV11-3 to TRBJ2-1; tentatively, D is TRBD2 (6 bases). CDR1 SGHNT and CDR2 YENEEA come from the germline V gene. The CDR3 extends over 13 amino acids. V lost 5 bases, J lost 6 bases, and 11 bases lay in between. This CDR3 reads CASSPGTVNEQFF. As DNA, the CDR3 is TGTGCCAGCAGCCCGGGGACTGTCAATGAGCAGTTCTTC.

The gene calls are TRBV7-9 and TRBJ2-7, with 9 bases matching TRBD1. Germline V lookup: CDR1 SEHNR, CDR2 FQNEAQ (reference sequence). The CDR3 runs to 15 residues. The trim removed 5 bases at V and 3 bases at J, leaving 8 bases unmatched. The DNA for the CDR3 is TGTGCCAGCAGCCCCTACGGACAGGGGAACTACGAGCAGTACTTC. Its protein is CASSPYGQGNYEQYF.

This clone was counted once. The CDR3 reads CASKGTSGNNEQFF. The CDR3 bases are TGTGCCAGTAAGGGGACTAGCGGGAACAATGAGCAGTTCTTC. The chain couples TRBV19 to TRBJ2-1, with 13 nucleotides matching TRBD2. Per germline, CDR1 LNHDA and CDR2 SQIVND (reference sequence). With 7 bases clipped from V and 5 bases from J, the junction kept 2 bases outside the gene matches. The CDR3 loop spans 14 amino acids.

The CDR3 here is CASSLGQETQYF. The CDR3 coding sequence is TGTGCCAGCAGTTTAGGGCAGGAGACCCAGTACTTC. The chain carries TRBV12-3 or TRBV12-4 and TRBJ2-5; unclear D gene. V lost 1 base, J lost 5 bases, and 5 bases lay in between. This CDR3 contains 12 residues.

The chain combines TRBV5-4 with TRBJ2-5; TRBD2 might be the D (6 bases). V was trimmed by 0 bases and J by 4 bases, leaving 22 bases between them. CDR3 length equals 18 residues. CDR1 and CDR2 from the germline V gene are SGHNT and YYREEE (reference sequence). The CDR3: CASSLGEALAPLRETQYF. The DNA for the CDR3 is TGTGCCAGCAGCTTGGGGGAGGCACTAGCTCCCCTTAGAGAGACCCAGTACTTC.

This clone was recorded only once. The chain recombines TRBV11-2 with TRBJ2-5; D gene uncertain. Per the germline V gene, CDR1 is SGHAT and CDR2 is FQNNGV. The length of the CDR3 is 15 residues. The V end was cut by 3 bases, the J end by 1 base, with 12 bases between. CDR3 sequence reads: CASSFLVYPQETQYF. DNA of the CDR3: TGTGCCAGCAGCTTTCTAGTATACCCCCAAGAGACCCAGTACTTC.

The chain joins TRBV5-1 to TRBJ1-1, with unresolved D. Per the germline V gene, CDR1 is SGHRS and CDR2 is YFSETQ. CDR3 length: 16 residues. V was pared by 1 base and J by 2 bases, with 15 bases between. CDR3 in amino acids: CASSLLRRQQNTEAFF. For the CDR3, the DNA is TGCGCCAGCAGCTTGCTGCGGAGGCAGCAAAACACTGAAGCTTTCTTT.

This chain joins TRBV5-1 and TRBJ2-7; 11 bases match TRBD1. Looked up from germline, CDR1 is SGHRS and CDR2 is YFSETQ. The J segment lost 5 bases and the V segment lost 4 bases, leaving 14 bases of the junction unmatched. This CDR3 spans 17 amino acids. In DNA form, the CDR3 reads TGCGCCAGCAGCCACCCGTTCAGGGACAGGGGGGGCCACGAGCAGTACTTC. Its translation is CASSHPFRDRGGHEQYF.

This clone has ten or more counts. This chain links TRBV29-1 with TRBJ2-1, with a weak D call TRBD2 (6 bases). Germline V lookup: CDR1 SQVTM, CDR2 ANQGSEA. The CDR3 runs 11 residues. V was pared by 7 bases and J by 7 bases, with 11 bases between. This CDR3 reads CSGRAGNEQFF. CDR3 bases: TGCAGCGGGAGGGCCGGGAATGAGCAGTTCTTC.

This rearrangement joins TRBV15 to TRBJ1-4; D is undetermined. V was shortened by 3 bases and J by 7 bases, with 12 bases between the two germline ends. This CDR3 has 14 residues. The germline V gene encodes CDR1 LNHNV and CDR2 YYDKDF (reference sequence). CDR3 loop: CATSSDGWSEKLFF. CDR3 nucleotide sequence: TGTGCCACCAGCAGTGACGGCTGGAGTGAAAAACTGTTTTTT.